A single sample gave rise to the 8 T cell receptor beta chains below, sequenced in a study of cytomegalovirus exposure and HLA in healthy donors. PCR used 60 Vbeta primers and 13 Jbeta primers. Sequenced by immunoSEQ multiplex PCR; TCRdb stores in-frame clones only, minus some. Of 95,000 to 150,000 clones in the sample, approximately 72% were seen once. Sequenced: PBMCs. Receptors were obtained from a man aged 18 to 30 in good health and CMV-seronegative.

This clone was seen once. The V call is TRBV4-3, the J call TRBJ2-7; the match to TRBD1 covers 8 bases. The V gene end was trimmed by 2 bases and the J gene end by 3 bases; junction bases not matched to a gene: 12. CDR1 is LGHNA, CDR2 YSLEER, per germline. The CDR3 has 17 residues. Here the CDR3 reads CASSQNFARGQVYEQYF. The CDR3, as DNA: TGCGCCAGCAGCCAAAATTTTGCCAGGGGGCAGGTCTACGAGCAGTACTTC.

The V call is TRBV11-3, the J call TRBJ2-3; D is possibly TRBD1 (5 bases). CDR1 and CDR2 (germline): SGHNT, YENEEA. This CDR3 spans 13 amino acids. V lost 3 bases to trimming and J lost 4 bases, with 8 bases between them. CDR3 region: CASSFRGPDTQYF. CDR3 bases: TGTGCCAGCAGCTTTAGGGGCCCAGATACGCAGTATTTT.

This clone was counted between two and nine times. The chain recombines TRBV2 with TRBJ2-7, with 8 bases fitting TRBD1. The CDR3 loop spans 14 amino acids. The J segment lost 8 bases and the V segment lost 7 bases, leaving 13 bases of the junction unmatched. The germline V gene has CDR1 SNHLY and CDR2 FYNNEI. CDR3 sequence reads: CASKKLGQDLQQYF. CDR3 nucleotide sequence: TGTGCCAGCAAAAAACTGGGACAGGACCTCCAGCAGTACTTC.

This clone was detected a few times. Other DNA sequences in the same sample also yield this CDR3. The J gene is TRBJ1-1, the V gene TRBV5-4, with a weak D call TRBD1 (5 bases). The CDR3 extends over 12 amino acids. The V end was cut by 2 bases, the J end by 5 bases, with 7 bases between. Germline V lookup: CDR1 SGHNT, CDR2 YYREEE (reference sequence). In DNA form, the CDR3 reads TGTGCCAGCAGCTTAAGGGGAACTGAAGCTTTCTTT. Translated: CASSLRGTEAFF.

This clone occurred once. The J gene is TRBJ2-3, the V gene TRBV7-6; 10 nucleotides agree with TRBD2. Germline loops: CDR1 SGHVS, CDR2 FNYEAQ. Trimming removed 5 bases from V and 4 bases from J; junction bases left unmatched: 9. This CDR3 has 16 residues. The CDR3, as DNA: TGTGCCAGCAGCACCCATCTAGCGGGGGCCGCAGATACGCAGTATTTT. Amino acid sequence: CASSTHLAGAADTQYF.

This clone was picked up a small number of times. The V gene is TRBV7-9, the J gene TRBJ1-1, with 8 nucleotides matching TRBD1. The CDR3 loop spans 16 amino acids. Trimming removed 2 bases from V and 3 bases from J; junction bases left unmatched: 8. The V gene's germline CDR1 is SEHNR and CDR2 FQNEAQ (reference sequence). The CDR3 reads CASSLSRGLGYTEAFF. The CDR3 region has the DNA TGTGCCAGCAGCTTAAGCAGGGGGCTCGGGTACACTGAAGCTTTCTTT.

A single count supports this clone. Here the CDR3 DNA reads TGTGCCAGCAGTGAAGCTGGAGTTGGGAACATTCAGTACTTC. As protein: CASSEAGVGNIQYF. V gene TRBV6-1 combines with J gene TRBJ2-4, with D unresolved. Trimming left V 0 bases short and J 7 bases short, with 10 bases between. The V gene's germline CDR1 is MNHNS and CDR2 SASEGT. The CDR3 loop spans 14 amino acids.

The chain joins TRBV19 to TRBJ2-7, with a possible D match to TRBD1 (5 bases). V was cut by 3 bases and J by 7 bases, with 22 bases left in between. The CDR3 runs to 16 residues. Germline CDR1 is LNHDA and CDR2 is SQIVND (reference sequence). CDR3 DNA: TGTGCCAGTAGTATCGGGCGGACGGGCCTAAGGGGTGAGCAGTACTTC. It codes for CASSIGRTGLRGEQYF. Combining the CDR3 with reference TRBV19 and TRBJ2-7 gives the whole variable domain DGGITQSPKYLFRKEGQNVTLSCEQNLNHDAMYWYRQDPGQGLRLIYYSQIVNDFQKGDIAEGYSVSREKKESFPLTVTSAQKNPTAFYLCASSIGRTGLRGEQYFGPGTRLTVT.